These 22 T cell receptor beta chains share one sample of origin, sequenced in a study of human T cells and chemical hapten exposure. MiXCR, applied by TCRdb to the RACE reads, yields one record per CDR3 protein. Here the sample spans tens of thousands of distinct CDR3 sequences, approximately 35% being singletons. Time point indicated: patch test 1, 2 weeks after DPC sensitization. Treatment meaning: therapeutic diphenylcyclopropenone sensitization with weekly scalp DPC. Sequencing was performed on whole blood, taken in connection with sensitization to the hapten diphenylcyclopropenone (DPC). These receptors all stem from a man aged 35 to 55 with alopecia areata. Some clones in this sample may be carry-over from other donors' samples.

This clonotype was seen ten or more times. V and J are TRBV28 and TRBJ2-1; TRBD2 agrees at 9 bases. The germline V gene has CDR1 MDHEN and CDR2 SYDVKM. The length of the CDR3 is 14 residues. The V gene end was trimmed by 4 bases and the J gene end by 10 bases; junction bases not matched to a gene: 8. CDR3 DNA sequence: TGTGCCAGCAGTTCATGGTCTAGCGGGGCAGAGCAGTTCTTC. It translates to CASSSWSSGAEQFF.

The chain couples TRBV28 to TRBJ2-1, with D possibly TRBD2 on 6 matching bases. V was cut by 11 bases and J by 9 bases, with 23 bases left in between. Germline-derived CDR1 and CDR2 are MDHEN and SYDVKM. The CDR3 spans 14 residues. The CDR3 spells CAGSRQGGLGEQFF. CDR3 sequence (DNA): TGTGCCGGGAGTCGGCAGGGAGGTTTGGGTGAGCAGTTCTTC.

J is TRBJ2-2 and V is TRBV12-3 or TRBV12-4; TRBD2 matches 8 bases. There are 14 residues in the CDR3. The junction had 4 bases not matched to a gene; V was cut back by 8 bases and J by 2 bases. Here the CDR3 reads CASREGINTGELFF. The CDR3 DNA sequence: TGTGCCAGCCGGGAGGGGATTAACACCGGGGAGCTGTTTTTT.

The chain links TRBV21-1 to TRBJ1-6; the DNA was not used to check the table's D call, TRBD1. TRBV21-1 is a pseudogene locus. The CDR3 length is 17 residues. The CDR3 spells CASSKEGQGFDNSPLHF. CDR3 DNA sequence: TGTGCCAGCAGCAAAGAGGGACAGGGTTTTGACAATTCACCCCTCCACTTT.

This sequence joins TRBV20-1 and TRBJ1-1; 7 bases fit TRBD1. Germline V CDR1 and CDR2: DFQATT, SNEGSKA (reference sequence). The CDR3 is 13 residues long. After removal of 5 bases from V and 3 bases from J, the junction contained 6 bases not matched to a gene. CDR3 nucleotide sequence: TGCAGTGCTTACAGGGGCAGGGACACTGAAGCTTTCTTT. Its translation: CSAYRGRDTEAFF.

The chain employs TRBV4-2 and TRBJ1-2, with no clear D. This CDR3 spans 15 amino acids. V lost 2 bases and J lost 4, with 14 bases in between. The germline CDR1 and CDR2 sequences are LGHNA and YNFKEQ. CDR3: CASSQRSGVSYGYTF. CDR3 coding DNA: TGTGCCAGCAGCCAACGAAGCGGGGTTTCCTATGGCTACACCTTC.

This rearrangement joins TRBV9 to TRBJ1-1; possibly TRBD1 for D (5 bases). The CDR3 consists of 13 residues. Germline V CDR1 and CDR2: SGDLS, YYNGEE. V was cut by 4 bases and J by 3 bases, with 10 bases left in between. CDR3 DNA sequence: TGTGCCAGCAGCCCCGAGGGGTACACTGAAGCTTTCTTT. This encodes CASSPEGYTEAFF. Variable domain in full (rest from reference TRBV9 and TRBJ1-1): DSGVTQTPKHLITATGQRVTLRCSPRSGDLSVYWYQQSLDQGLQFLIQYYNGEERAKGNILERFSAQQFPDLHSELNLSSLELGDSALYFCASSPEGYTEAFFGQGTRLTVV.

V is TRBV14 and J is TRBJ2-3; D is unresolved. The CDR3 has 13 amino acids. Germline CDR1 reads SGHDN; CDR2 reads FVKESK. V gave up 6 bases and J gave up 2 bases, with 9 bases separating them. CDR3: CASSRDLTDTQYF. DNA of the CDR3: TGTGCCAGCAGTCGAGACCTCACAGATACGCAGTATTTT.

This clonotype was seen more than once but under ten times. V usage is TRBV5-1 and J usage is TRBJ1-1; D unclear. CDR1 SGHRS and CDR2 YFSETQ come from the germline V gene. The CDR3 extends over 11 amino acids. Trimming stripped 5 bases from V and 1 base from J, with 3 bases between. The CDR3 here is CASRENTEAFF. Here the CDR3 DNA reads TGCGCCAGCAGGGAGAACACTGAAGCTTTCTTT.

The chain recombines TRBV18 with TRBJ1-5; tentative D call: TRBD1 (6 bases). The germline V and J ends were trimmed by 5 bases and 0 bases, with 17 bases remaining between them. The CDR3 consists of 17 residues. Germline-derived CDR1 and CDR2 are KGHSH and LQKENI. CDR3 nucleotides: TGTGCCAGCTCAGCTACAGGGAGCCCGTATAGCAATCAGCCCCAGCATTTT. It yields the protein CASSATGSPYSNQPQHF.

The chain uses TRBV20-1 and TRBJ2-7, with 7 nucleotides matching TRBD2. The trim removed 7 bases at V and 1 base at J, leaving 13 bases unmatched. CDR3 length equals 15 residues. CDR1 DFQATT and CDR2 SNEGSKA come from the germline V gene (reference sequence). The CDR3: CSVSRGTGGSYEQYF. The CDR3 bases are TGCAGTGTTTCTCGCGGGACGGGGGGTTCCTACGAGCAGTACTTC.

The rearrangement links TRBV20-1 to TRBJ1-1, with D unresolved. CDR1 and CDR2 (germline): DFQATT, SNEGSKA (reference sequence). The ends were cut back, 2 bases at V and 1 base at J, with 11 bases in the middle. The CDR3 is 14 residues long. Here the CDR3 reads CSARLDGRNTEAFF. The CDR3 region has the DNA TGCAGTGCTAGACTAGATGGAAGGAACACTGAAGCTTTCTTT.

This chain connects TRBV28 to TRBJ1-4; tentative D call: TRBD1 (5 bases). The CDR3 runs 16 residues. CDR1 and CDR2 from the germline V gene are MDHEN and SYDVKM. Trimming took off 7 bases at V and 4 bases at J, with 19 bases between the two ends. CDR3 nucleotide sequence: TGTGCCAGCACGTGGGGAGGATCAAGGGGTAATGAAAAACTGTTTTTT. Translating gives CASTWGGSRGNEKLFF.

V gene TRBV12-3 or TRBV12-4 combines with J gene TRBJ1-1, with TRBD1 as a possible D gene (5 bases). CDR3 length: 17 residues. The V end lost 5 bases, the J end lost 5 bases, and 24 bases lay between the germline ends. DNA for the CDR3: TGTGCCAGCAGTCCATTTCGGGGCCTCGGAAGGGGTACTGAAGCTTTCTTT. It is translated as CASSPFRGLGRGTEAFF.

This clonotype was seen a handful of times. The V call is TRBV12-3 or TRBV12-4, the J call TRBJ1-1; maybe TRBD1 (5 bases). The CDR3 runs to 12 residues. V was cut by 6 bases and J by 9 bases, with 14 bases left in between. CDR3 DNA sequence: TGTGCCAGCAGCCCTGGGGGAGGGAAAGCTTTCTTT. It is translated as CASSPGGGKAFF.

The rearrangement uses TRBV5-5 and TRBJ2-3, with 11 bases lining up with TRBD2. The CDR3 has 15 residues. J gave up 5 bases and V 3 bases, and 5 bases lay outside the gene matches. Germline CDR1 reads SGHKS; CDR2 reads YYEKEE (reference sequence). The CDR3 is CASSSTSGNGDTQYF. As DNA, the CDR3 is TGTGCCAGCAGCTCGACTAGCGGGAACGGAGATACGCAGTATTTT.

The CDR3 DNA reads TGCAGTGCTAGTGCCCCGAACACTGAAGCTTTCTTT. Its protein is CSASAPNTEAFF. The chain couples TRBV20-1 to TRBJ1-1, with D uncertain. The CDR3 is made up of 12 amino acids. Trimming took off 3 bases at V and 1 base at J, with 6 bases between the two ends. The germline CDR1 and CDR2 sequences are DFQATT and SNEGSKA (reference sequence).

The CDR3 spells CSARESMGGAGYEQYF. CDR3 DNA sequence: TGCAGTGCTAGGGAAAGTATGGGGGGAGCGGGGTACGAGCAGTACTTC. The chain has TRBV20-1 and TRBJ2-7; TRBD2 matches at 7 bases. Germline CDR1 DFQATT, CDR2 SNEGSKA (reference sequence). V shed 3 bases, J shed 4 bases, and the junction held 15 bases outside the gene matches. This CDR3 region has 16 residues.

This clonotype was counted at least ten times. The chain combines TRBV7-2 with TRBJ2-3, with a possible D match to TRBD2 (5 bases). This CDR3 contains 16 residues. From germline, CDR1 is SGHTA and CDR2 FQGNSA. Trimming cost V 1 base and J 0 bases, with 11 bases left between them. The CDR3 DNA follows: TGTGCCAGCAGCTTAGAGGGCAGGACTAGCACAGATACGCAGTATTTT. Encoded protein: CASSLEGRTSTDTQYF. The whole variable domain, filled in from reference TRBV7-2 and TRBJ2-3, reads GAGVSQSPSNKVTEKGKDVELRCDPISGHTALYWYRQSLGQGLEFLIYFQGNSAPDKSGLPSDRFSAERTGGSVSTLTIQRTQQEDSAVYLCASSLEGRTSTDTQYFGPGTRLTVL.

The J gene is TRBJ2-1, the V gene TRBV15; tentative D call: TRBD2 (5 bases). V was trimmed by 0 bases and J by 9 bases, leaving 9 bases between them. CDR1 LNHNV and CDR2 YYDKDF come from the germline V gene (reference sequence). This CDR3 has 13 residues. The CDR3 is CATSRDEGFEQFF. In DNA, the CDR3 is TGTGCCACCAGCAGAGATGAGGGATTTGAGCAGTTCTTC.

The chain joins TRBV24-1 to TRBJ2-1; D possibly corresponds to TRBD2 (7 bases). This CDR3 region has 15 residues. The V gene lost 5 bases and the J gene lost 4 bases, with 14 bases spanning the gap. Germline-derived CDR1 and CDR2 are KGHDR and SFDVKD. Here the CDR3 DNA reads TGTGCCACCAGTGGTCGGGGGAGGGGGTACAATGAGCAGTTCTTC. Its protein product is CATSGRGRGYNEQFF.

J is TRBJ2-7 and V is TRBV9, with D possibly TRBD2 on 6 matching bases. Looked up from germline, CDR1 is SGDLS and CDR2 is YYNGEE. V was shortened by 0 bases and J by 7 bases, with 14 bases between the two germline ends. The CDR3 extends over 14 amino acids. In nucleotides, the CDR3 is TGTGCCAGCAGCGTAGCCGGAGGGGTTGGGGAGCAGTACTTC. Encoded protein: CASSVAGGVGEQYF.